Listed here are 25 T cell receptor beta chains from one sample, sequenced in a study of blood T cell repertoires in COVID-19. TCRdb's table, derived via immunoSEQ multiplex PCR, lists solely in-frame clones and lacks some. The sample lists 150,000 to 200,000 clones, 90% occurring once. The specimen sequenced was peripheral blood. The receptors originated from a man aged 50-59 years with acute or convalescent COVID-19.

In this sample, this clone turned up a few times. The chain carries TRBV3-1 (or the pseudogene TRBV3-2) and TRBJ2-1; 9 bases align to TRBD2. Unmatched junction bases numbered 7, after V lost 3 bases and J lost 7 bases. Looked up from germline, CDR1 is LGHDT and CDR2 is YNNKEL (reference sequence). The CDR3 totals 15 residues. Here the CDR3 reads CASSHYSGRQNEQFF. As DNA, the CDR3 is TGTGCCAGCAGCCATTATAGCGGGAGACAGAATGAGCAGTTCTTC.

The chain's CDR3 is CASSLAQLAGETQYF. CDR3 sequence (DNA): TGTGCCAGCAGCTTGGCCCAACTAGCGGGGGAGACCCAGTACTTC. The V call is TRBV11-2, the J call TRBJ2-5, with TRBD2 matching over 10 bases. This CDR3 contains 15 residues. The V and J ends lost 3 bases and 5 bases, in that order; junction bases with no gene match: 6. The germline gives CDR1 SGHAT, CDR2 FQNNGV. The full variable domain, with the rest looked up from reference TRBV11-2 and TRBJ2-5, is EAGVAQSPRYKIIEKRQSVAFWCNPISGHATLYWYQQILGQGPKLLIQFQNNGVVDDSQLPKDRFSAERLKGVDSTLKIQPAKLEDSAVYLCASSLAQLAGETQYFGPGTRLLVL.

The V and J genes are TRBV7-2 and TRBJ1-1, with 8 bases matching TRBD1. Trimming took 6 bases from V and 1 from J; bases not matched to a gene: 7. Germline V gene data show CDR1 as SGHTA and CDR2 as FQGNSA. The CDR3 extends over 15 amino acids. The CDR3: CASSRLGQGNTEAFF. CDR3 in DNA: TGTGCCAGCAGTAGACTTGGACAGGGGAACACTGAAGCTTTCTTT.

This clone has a single count. The J gene is TRBJ2-3, the V gene TRBV28; TRBD2 might be the D (5 bases). The germline V gene encodes CDR1 MDHEN and CDR2 SYDVKM. Trimming cost V 7 bases and J 6 bases, with 11 bases left between them. This CDR3 is 12 amino acids long. This chain's CDR3 is CASTSPGDTQYF. CDR3 DNA sequence: TGTGCCAGCACTTCCCCGGGGGATACGCAGTATTTT. The full variable domain, its missing parts supplied by reference TRBV28 and TRBJ2-3, is DVKVTQSSRYLVKRTGEKVFLECVQDMDHENMFWYRQDPGLGLRLIYFSYDVKMKEKGDIPEGYSVSREKKERFSLILESASTNQTSMYLCASTSPGDTQYFGPGTRLTVL.

The rearrangement uses TRBV7-6 and TRBJ2-5, with 11 nucleotides matching TRBD2. The germline V gene encodes CDR1 SGHVS and CDR2 FNYEAQ. The CDR3 extends over 18 amino acids. Trimming at V came to 0 bases and at J to 7 bases, leaving 13 bases not matched to a gene. The CDR3 DNA is TGTGCCAGCAGCTTAGCGCTCCCAGCTAGCGGGAGGCCGGGGACCCAGTACTTC. Protein: CASSLALPASGRPGTQYF.

A note on this clone: Other DNA sequences of this sample code for an identical CDR3. V gene TRBV4-1 combines with J gene TRBJ2-7; the match to TRBD2 covers 8 bases. The V and J ends lost 4 bases and 3 bases, in that order; junction bases with no gene match: 5. CDR3 length: 14 residues. Germline V gives CDR1 MGHRA, CDR2 YSYEKL. CDR3 residues: CASSRTGLGYEQYF. CDR3 sequence (DNA): TGCGCCAGCAGCCGCACGGGACTAGGCTACGAGCAGTACTTC.

The table lists this clone with a few counts. The genes are TRBV7-9 and TRBJ1-1; a weak D match, TRBD1 (5 bases). This CDR3 region has 14 residues. The germline V gene encodes CDR1 SEHNR and CDR2 FQNEAQ (reference sequence). The V and J ends lost 1 base and 5 bases respectively, with 11 bases between them. This CDR3 is CASSLVPPGTEAFF. For the CDR3, the DNA is TGTGCCAGCAGCTTAGTCCCCCCAGGGACTGAAGCTTTCTTT. Drawing the rest from reference TRBV7-9 and TRBJ1-1, the complete variable domain is DTGVSQNPRHKITKRGQNVTFRCDPISEHNRLYWYRQTLGQGPEFLTYFQNEAQLEKSRLLSDRFSAERPKGSFSTLEIQRTEQGDSAMYLCASSLVPPGTEAFFGQGTRLTVV.

The gene calls are TRBV10-1 and TRBJ1-4; no reliable D call. The V gene lost 3 bases and the J gene lost 0 bases, with 5 bases spanning the gap. Germline CDR1 reads WNHNN; CDR2 reads SYGVQD (reference sequence). The CDR3 contains 14 residues. CDR3: CASSERATNEKLFF. In DNA form, the CDR3 reads TGCGCCAGCAGTGAACGAGCAACTAATGAAAAACTGTTTTTT.

CDR3 sequence reads: CASSLGDSFTGELFF. CDR3 nucleotides: TGTGCCAGCAGCTTAGGGGACAGCTTCACCGGGGAGCTGTTTTTT. The chain carries TRBV11-2 and TRBJ2-2, with 7 positions matching TRBD1. Per germline, CDR1 SGHAT and CDR2 FQNNGV. CDR3 length: 15 residues. The trim removed 1 base at V and 4 bases at J, leaving 3 bases unmatched.

The chain has TRBV7-2 and TRBJ1-6; D not resolved. Trimming took 5 bases from V and 4 from J, leaving 15 bases between them. The CDR3 length is 16 residues. CDR1 is SGHTA, CDR2 FQGNSA, per germline. CDR3 sequence reads: CASSVTVEGYNSPLHF. CDR3 coding DNA: TGTGCCAGCAGCGTAACAGTTGAGGGATATAATTCACCCCTCCACTTT.

The chain recombines TRBV2 with TRBJ2-7; tentative D call: TRBD2 (5 bases). This CDR3 is built from 14 residues. V was shortened by 6 bases and J by 3 bases, with 15 bases between the two germline ends. Germline lookup yields CDR1 SNHLY and CDR2 FYNNEI. The chain's CDR3 is CASSRDGGLYEQYV. The CDR3 nucleotides are TGTGCCAGCAGCCGTGACGGCGGGCTCTACGAGCAGTACGTC.

The chain employs TRBV7-2 and TRBJ1-1; maybe TRBD1 (6 bases). Trimming removed 5 bases from V and 2 bases from J, with 12 bases in between. The CDR3 sequence is 14 residues long. CDR1 is SGHTA, CDR2 FQGNSA, per germline. CDR3 coding DNA: TGTGCCAGCAGCACCTGGGACATCAACACTGAAGCTTTCTTT. Amino acids: CASSTWDINTEAFF.

This clone has more than one count but fewer than ten. V usage is TRBV2 and J usage is TRBJ1-1, with D unclear. The CDR3 runs 13 residues. CDR1 is SNHLY and CDR2 is FYNNEI in the germline V gene. V gave up 5 bases and J gave up 1 base, with 8 bases separating them. The CDR3 loop reads CASSNSQNTEAFF. The CDR3 DNA is TGTGCCAGCAGTAATAGCCAGAACACTGAAGCTTTCTTT.

The V gene is TRBV5-6, the J gene TRBJ2-2; 7 bases fit TRBD1. After removal of 4 bases from V and 4 bases from J, the junction contained 10 bases not matched to a gene. The CDR3 has 16 residues. The germline V gene encodes CDR1 SGHDT and CDR2 YYEEEE. The CDR3 protein is CASSVQGQWITGELFF. In DNA form, the CDR3 reads TGTGCCAGCAGCGTACAGGGGCAGTGGATCACCGGGGAGCTGTTTTTT.

The rearrangement links TRBV5-6 to TRBJ1-4; the match to TRBD1 covers 8 bases. Germline V lookup: CDR1 SGHDT, CDR2 YYEEEE. CDR3 length: 17 amino acids. With 0 bases clipped from V and 5 bases from J, the junction kept 9 bases outside the gene matches. This chain's CDR3 is CASSLVGRQGMNEKLFF. The DNA for the CDR3 is TGTGCCAGCAGCTTGGTGGGTCGACAGGGGATGAATGAAAAACTGTTTTTT.

The chain couples TRBV6-2 or TRBV6-3 to TRBJ2-5, with a possible D match to TRBD1 (6 bases). The CDR3 loop spans 14 amino acids. V was clipped by 5 bases and J by 5 bases, with 15 bases between them. Germline assignment: CDR1 MNHEY and CDR2 SVGEGT. The CDR3 is CASSLTGLGETQYF. The CDR3 region has the DNA TGTGCCAGCAGTCTTACAGGGTTAGGCGAGACCCAGTACTTC.

This clone appeared a single time. This rearrangement joins TRBV7-2 to TRBJ2-1; 8 bases align to TRBD2. V lost 2 bases to trimming and J lost 7 bases; unmatched junction nucleotides: 4. CDR3 length: 14 residues. Germline assignment: CDR1 SGHTA and CDR2 FQGNSA. The CDR3, as DNA: TGTGCCAGCAGCTTATACGGGGGGGTAAATGAGCAGTTCTTC. Amino acids: CASSLYGGVNEQFF.

CDR3 protein: CASSQGLAADTQYF. The CDR3 region has the DNA TGCGCCAGCAGCCAGGGACTAGCAGCGGATACGCAGTATTTT. The chain has TRBV4-1 and TRBJ2-3; 9 nucleotides match TRBD2. The CDR3 totals 14 residues. CDR1 is MGHRA and CDR2 is YSYEKL in the germline V gene. The V gene end was trimmed by 3 bases and the J gene end by 6 bases; junction bases not matched to a gene: 4.

The CDR3 is CASSLKPSGTEAFF. CDR3 nucleotides: TGTGCCAGCAGCTTAAAGCCCTCCGGCACTGAAGCTTTCTTT. The rearrangement joins TRBV7-2 to TRBJ1-1; D is ambiguous. This CDR3 region has 14 residues. Trimming took 2 bases from V and 4 from J, leaving 11 bases between them. Germline loops: CDR1 SGHTA, CDR2 FQGNSA.

The J gene is TRBJ2-2, the V gene TRBV4-3, with TRBD1 matching over 7 bases. Germline V gives CDR1 LGHNA, CDR2 YSLEER. The ends lost 1 base at V and 4 bases at J; junction bases unmatched: 6. The CDR3 consists of 16 residues. CDR3 sequence reads: CASSQGGPGGTGELFF. The CDR3 nucleotides are TGCGCCAGCAGCCAAGGTGGCCCAGGGGGCACCGGGGAGCTGTTTTTT.

The V and J genes are TRBV2 and TRBJ1-6; no reliable D call. The CDR3 extends over 13 amino acids. Germline lookup yields CDR1 SNHLY and CDR2 FYNNEI. Trimming removed 2 bases at V and 4 bases at J, with 3 bases between. CDR3 nucleotide sequence: TGTGCCAGCAGTGAAACATATAATTCACCCCTCCACTTT. Translated, it gives CASSETYNSPLHF.

This chain links TRBV5-1 with TRBJ1-4; TRBD1 agrees at 9 bases. This CDR3 spans 14 amino acids. Trimming at V came to 3 bases and at J to 8 bases, leaving 5 bases not matched to a gene. Germline V gene lookup returns CDR1 SGHRS and CDR2 YFSETQ. The CDR3 DNA sequence: TGCGCCAGCAGCTCGGGGACAGGGAGGGAAAAACTGTTTTTT. It specifies CASSSGTGREKLFF.

This chain joins TRBV7-2 and TRBJ1-5, with no clear D. CDR1 and CDR2 from the germline V gene are SGHTA and FQGNSA. The CDR3 is made up of 14 amino acids. With 4 bases removed from V and 0 bases from J, the gap between germline ends came to 7 bases. This chain's CDR3 is CASSWRSSNQPQHF. For the CDR3, the DNA is TGTGCCAGCAGCTGGCGGAGTAGCAATCAGCCCCAGCATTTT.

The chain has TRBV12-2 and TRBJ1-4; the table's TRBD1 call for D was not verified on the DNA. TRBV12-2 is listed as a pseudogene. The CDR3 loop spans 14 amino acids. In nucleotides, the CDR3 is TGTGCAAGTCGCTTAGGAGGGGGCTGGGAAAAACTGTTTTTT. This sequence encodes CASRLGGGWEKLFF.

V and J are TRBV30 and TRBJ1-2, with unresolved D. The CDR3 is made up of 12 amino acids. V lost 0 bases and J lost 4, with 6 bases in between. The germline V gene has CDR1 GTSNPN and CDR2 SVGIG (reference sequence). In nucleotides, the CDR3 is TGTGCCTGGAGTGTGTGGAGCTATGGCTACACCTTC. Protein: CAWSVWSYGYTF.